This TCR beta chain was profiled in a study of blood T cell repertoires in COVID-19. The method was immunoSEQ multiplex PCR; TCRdb's version includes in-frame clones alone and lacks a portion of them. The sample gives roughly 280,000 clones, almost 90% of which show up once; approximately 11% is in the top ten. The sequenced sample consisted of peripheral blood. The TCR sequence derives from a woman aged 25-40 years with COVID-19, enrolled during active disease.

The CDR3 nucleotides are TGTGCCAGCAGCTTCGGGATAGATGGCTACACCTTC. Protein sequence: CASSFGIDGYTF. The chain couples TRBV7-9 to TRBJ1-2; D ambiguous. The germline gives CDR1 SEHNR, CDR2 FQNEAQ (reference sequence). V was clipped by 3 bases and J by 6 bases, with 8 bases between them. The CDR3 is 12 amino acids.